This TCR beta chain emerged from a study of graft-versus-host responses after intestinal transplantation. Overall study context: Each transplant was multivisceral, liver-intestinal, or isolated intestinal. Anti-thymocyte globulin induction was given to all recipients, followed by tacrolimus and steroids for roughly 3 years.

Study results and caveats: Declines in HvG clones occurring early post-transplant were associated with peak circulating GvH clone levels. High graft-versus-host to host-versus-graft clonal ratios were seen in allografts of patients with graft-donor T cell macrochimerism.

Produced via immunoSEQ multiplex PCR; TCRdb's table is partial and in-frame only. The sample includes approximately 25,000 clones, about four fifths of them seen just once. The ends were cut back, 5 bases at V and 10 bases at J, with 14 bases in the middle. The CDR3 loop spans 12 amino acids. The germline CDR1 and CDR2 sequences are LNHDA and SQIVND (reference sequence). Comment on this clone: Its antigen is not identified.

The V call is TRBV19, the J call TRBJ1-1; D possibly corresponds to TRBD1 (5 bases). The input for sequencing was unstimulated CD8+ T cells sorted from spleen or lymph node cells, taken before transplant. This TCR was sampled from a human donor who was the organ donor for an intestinal transplant. The CDR3 nucleotides read TGTGCCAGTAGTCCAACGGGACTGGCAGCTTTCTTT. This translates into CASSPTGLAAFF.